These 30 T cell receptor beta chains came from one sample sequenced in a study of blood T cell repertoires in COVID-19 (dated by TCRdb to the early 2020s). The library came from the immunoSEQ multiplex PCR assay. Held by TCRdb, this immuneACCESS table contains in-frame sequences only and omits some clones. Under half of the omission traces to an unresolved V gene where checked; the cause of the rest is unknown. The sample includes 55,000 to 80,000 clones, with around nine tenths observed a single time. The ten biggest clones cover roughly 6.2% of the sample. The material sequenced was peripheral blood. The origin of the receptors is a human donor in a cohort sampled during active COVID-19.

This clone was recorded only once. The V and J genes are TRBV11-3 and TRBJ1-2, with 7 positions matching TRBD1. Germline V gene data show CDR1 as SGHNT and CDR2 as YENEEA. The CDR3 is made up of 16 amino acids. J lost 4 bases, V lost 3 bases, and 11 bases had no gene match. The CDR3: CASSFNSGGSTYGYTF. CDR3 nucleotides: TGTGCCAGCAGCTTTAACTCAGGGGGATCGACCTATGGCTACACCTTC.

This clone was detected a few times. CDR3 DNA: TGTGCCAGCAGCTTACTCGCCGGGAGCTCTGGAAACACCATATATTTT. Its protein product is CASSLLAGSSGNTIYF. J is TRBJ1-3 and V is TRBV7-9; D is unclear. This CDR3 has 16 residues. Trimming shortened V by 2 bases and J by 0 bases, and 11 bases separated the two germline ends. Germline V gene data show CDR1 as SEHNR and CDR2 as FQNEAQ (reference sequence). Drawing the rest from reference TRBV7-9 and TRBJ1-3, the complete variable domain is DTGVSQNPRHKITKRGQNVTFRCDPISEHNRLYWYRQTLGQGPEFLTYFQNEAQLEKSRLLSDRFSAERPKGSFSTLEIQRTEQGDSAMYLCASSLLAGSSGNTIYFGEGSWLTVV.

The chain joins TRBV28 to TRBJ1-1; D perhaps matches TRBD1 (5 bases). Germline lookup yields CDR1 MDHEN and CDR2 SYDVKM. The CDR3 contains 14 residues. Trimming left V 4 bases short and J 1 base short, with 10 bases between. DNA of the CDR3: TGTGCCAGCAGTTCGGGACTGACGAACACTGAAGCTTTCTTT. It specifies CASSSGLTNTEAFF.

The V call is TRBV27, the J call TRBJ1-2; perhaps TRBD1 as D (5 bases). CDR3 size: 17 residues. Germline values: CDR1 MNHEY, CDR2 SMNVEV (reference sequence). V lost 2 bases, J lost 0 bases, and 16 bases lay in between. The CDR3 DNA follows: TGTGCCAGCAGTTTAGACAGCCGGACCTTAGCTAACTATGGCTACACCTTC. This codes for CASSLDSRTLANYGYTF.

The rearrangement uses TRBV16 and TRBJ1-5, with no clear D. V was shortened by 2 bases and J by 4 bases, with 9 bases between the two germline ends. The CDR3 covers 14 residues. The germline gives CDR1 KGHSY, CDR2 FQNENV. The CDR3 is CASSQAWTNQPQHF. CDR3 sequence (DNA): TGTGCCAGCAGCCAAGCATGGACTAATCAGCCCCAGCATTTT.

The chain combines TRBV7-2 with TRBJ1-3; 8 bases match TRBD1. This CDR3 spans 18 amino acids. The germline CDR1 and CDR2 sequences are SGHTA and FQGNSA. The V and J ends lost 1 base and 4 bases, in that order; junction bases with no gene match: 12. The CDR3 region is CASSLVRTGTLGGNTIYF. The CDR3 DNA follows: TGTGCCAGCAGCTTAGTTCGGACAGGGACCCTGGGAGGAAACACCATATATTTT.

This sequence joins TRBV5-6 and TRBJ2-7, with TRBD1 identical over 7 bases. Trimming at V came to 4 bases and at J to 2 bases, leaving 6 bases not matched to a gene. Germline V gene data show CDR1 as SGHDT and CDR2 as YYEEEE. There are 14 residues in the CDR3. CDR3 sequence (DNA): TGTGCCAGCAGCCTGACAGGGAGAGCCTACGAGCAGTACTTC. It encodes CASSLTGRAYEQYF.

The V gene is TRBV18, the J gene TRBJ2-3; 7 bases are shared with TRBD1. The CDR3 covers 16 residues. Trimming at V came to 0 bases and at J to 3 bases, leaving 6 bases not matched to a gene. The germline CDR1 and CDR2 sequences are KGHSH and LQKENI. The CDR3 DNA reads TGTGCCAGCTCACCACCGACAGGGCTTTGGACAGATACGCAGTATTTT. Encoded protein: CASSPPTGLWTDTQYF.

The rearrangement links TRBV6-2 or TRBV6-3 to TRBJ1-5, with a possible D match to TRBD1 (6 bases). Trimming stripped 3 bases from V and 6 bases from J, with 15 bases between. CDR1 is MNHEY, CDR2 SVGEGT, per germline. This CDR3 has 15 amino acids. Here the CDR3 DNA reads TGTGCCAGCAGTTATTTTCACAGGGATACTCAGCCCCAGCATTTT. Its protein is CASSYFHRDTQPQHF.

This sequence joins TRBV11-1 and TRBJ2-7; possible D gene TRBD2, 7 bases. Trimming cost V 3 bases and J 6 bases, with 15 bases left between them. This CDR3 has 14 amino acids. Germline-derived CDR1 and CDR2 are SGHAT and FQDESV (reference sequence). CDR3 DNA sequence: TGTGCCAGCAGCTTTTTCGGGGGGCGAAGCGAGCAGTACTTC. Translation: CASSFFGGRSEQYF. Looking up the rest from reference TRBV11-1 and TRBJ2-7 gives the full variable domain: EAEVAQSPRYKITEKSQAVAFWCDPISGHATLYWYRQILGQGPELLVQFQDESVVDDSQLPKDRFSAERLKGVDSTLKIQPAELGDSAMYLCASSFFGGRSEQYFGPGTRLTVT.

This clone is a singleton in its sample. For the CDR3, the DNA is TGTGCCAGCAGTGAACGGTCCCCCGGCTCCTACGAGCAGTACTTC. Translated, it gives CASSERSPGSYEQYF. The rearrangement joins TRBV6-1 to TRBJ2-7, with D unresolved. The CDR3 contains 15 residues. Trimming removed 2 bases at V and 0 bases at J, with 11 bases between. Per germline, CDR1 MNHNS and CDR2 SASEGT.

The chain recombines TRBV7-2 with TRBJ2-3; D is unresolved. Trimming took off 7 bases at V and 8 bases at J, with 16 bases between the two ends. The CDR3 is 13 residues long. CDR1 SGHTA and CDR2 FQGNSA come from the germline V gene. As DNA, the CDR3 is TGTGCCAGCACTACCCAAAGTGGGCGTACGCAGTATTTT. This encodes CASTTQSGRTQYF.

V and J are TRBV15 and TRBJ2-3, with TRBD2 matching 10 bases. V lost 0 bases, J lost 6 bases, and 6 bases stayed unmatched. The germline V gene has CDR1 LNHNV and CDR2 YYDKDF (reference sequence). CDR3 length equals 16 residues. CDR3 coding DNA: TGTGCCACCAGCAGAGAGGTTAGCGGGGGGCTTGATACGCAGTATTTT. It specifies CATSREVSGGLDTQYF. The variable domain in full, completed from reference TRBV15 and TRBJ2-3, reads DAMVIQNPRYQVTQFGKPVTLSCSQTLNHNVMYWYQQKSSQAPKLLFHYYDKDFNNEADTPDNFQSRRPNTSFCFLDIRSPGLGDTAMYLCATSREVSGGLDTQYFGPGTRLTVL.

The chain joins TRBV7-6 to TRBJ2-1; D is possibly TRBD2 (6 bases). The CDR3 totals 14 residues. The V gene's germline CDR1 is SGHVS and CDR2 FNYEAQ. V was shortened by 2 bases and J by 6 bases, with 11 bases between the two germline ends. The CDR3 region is CASSLRLGGNEQFF. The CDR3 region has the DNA TGTGCCAGCAGCTTACGGTTGGGGGGCAATGAGCAGTTCTTC.

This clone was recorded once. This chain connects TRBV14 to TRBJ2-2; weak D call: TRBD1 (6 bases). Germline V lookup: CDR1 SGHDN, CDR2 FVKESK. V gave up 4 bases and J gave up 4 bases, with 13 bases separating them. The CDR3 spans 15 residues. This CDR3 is CASSLQGSSTGELFF. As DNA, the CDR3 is TGTGCCAGCAGCCTACAGGGATCGAGCACCGGGGAGCTGTTTTTT. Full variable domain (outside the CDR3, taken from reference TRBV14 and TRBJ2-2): EAGVTQFPSHSVIEKGQTVTLRCDPISGHDNLYWYRRVMGKEIKFLLHFVKESKQDESGMPNNRFLAERTGGTYSTLKVQPAELEDSGVYFCASSLQGSSTGELFFGEGSRLTVL.

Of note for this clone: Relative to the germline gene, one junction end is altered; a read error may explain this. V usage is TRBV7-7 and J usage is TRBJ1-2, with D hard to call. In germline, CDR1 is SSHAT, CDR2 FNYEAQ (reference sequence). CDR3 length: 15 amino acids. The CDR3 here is CASSDPTPELHGYTF. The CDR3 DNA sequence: TGTGCTAGCAGCGATCCCACGCCCGAGCTTCATGGCTACACCTTC.

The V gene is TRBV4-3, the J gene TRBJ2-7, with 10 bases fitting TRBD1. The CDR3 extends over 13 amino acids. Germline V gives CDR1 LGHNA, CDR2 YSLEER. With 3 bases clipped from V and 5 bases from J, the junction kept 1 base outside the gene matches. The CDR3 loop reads CASSQDRGDEQYF. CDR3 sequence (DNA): TGCGCCAGCAGCCAGGACAGGGGGGACGAGCAGTACTTC.

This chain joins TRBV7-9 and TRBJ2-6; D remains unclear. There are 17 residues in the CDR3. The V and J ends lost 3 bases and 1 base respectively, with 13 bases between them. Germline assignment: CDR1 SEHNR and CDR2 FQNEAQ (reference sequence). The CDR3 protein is CASSFTTRVSGANVLTF. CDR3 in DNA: TGTGCCAGCAGCTTCACCACCCGAGTATCTGGGGCCAACGTCCTGACTTTC.

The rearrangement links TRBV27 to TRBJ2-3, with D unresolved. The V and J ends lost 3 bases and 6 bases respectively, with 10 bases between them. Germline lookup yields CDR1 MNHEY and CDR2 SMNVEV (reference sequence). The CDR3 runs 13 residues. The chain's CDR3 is CASSFLGWDTQYF. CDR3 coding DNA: TGTGCCAGCAGTTTCCTAGGATGGGATACGCAGTATTTT.

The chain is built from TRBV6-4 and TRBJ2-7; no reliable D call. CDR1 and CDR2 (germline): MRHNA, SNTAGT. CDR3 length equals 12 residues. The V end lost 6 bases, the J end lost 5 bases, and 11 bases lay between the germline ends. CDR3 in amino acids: CASRYSRDEQYF. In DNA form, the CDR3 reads TGTGCCAGCAGATACTCTCGGGACGAGCAGTACTTC.

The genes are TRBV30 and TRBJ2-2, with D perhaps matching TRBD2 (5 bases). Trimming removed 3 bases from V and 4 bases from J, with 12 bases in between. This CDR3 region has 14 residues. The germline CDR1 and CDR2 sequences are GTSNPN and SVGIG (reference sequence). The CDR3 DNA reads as TGTGCCTGGAGATCATTCGGAGGCACCGGGGAGCTGTTTTTT. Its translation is CAWRSFGGTGELFF. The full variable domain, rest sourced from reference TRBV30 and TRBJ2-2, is SQTIHQWPATLVQPVGSPLSLECTVEGTSNPNLYWYRQAAGRGLQLLFYSVGIGQISSEVPQNLSASRPQDRQFILSSKKLLLSDSGFYLCAWRSFGGTGELFFGEGSRLTVL.

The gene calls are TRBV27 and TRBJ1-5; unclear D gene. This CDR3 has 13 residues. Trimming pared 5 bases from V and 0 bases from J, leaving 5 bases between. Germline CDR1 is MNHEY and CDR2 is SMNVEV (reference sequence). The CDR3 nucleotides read TGTGCCAGCAGTACCTATAGCAATCAGCCCCAGCATTTT. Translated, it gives CASSTYSNQPQHF.

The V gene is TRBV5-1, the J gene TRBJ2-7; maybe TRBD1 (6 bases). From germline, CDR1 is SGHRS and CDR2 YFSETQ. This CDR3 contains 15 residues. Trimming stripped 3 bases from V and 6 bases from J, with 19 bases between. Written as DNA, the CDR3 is TGCGCCAGCAGCTCGAGCCGGGACACCCTCAGCGAGCAGTACTTC. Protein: CASSSSRDTLSEQYF.

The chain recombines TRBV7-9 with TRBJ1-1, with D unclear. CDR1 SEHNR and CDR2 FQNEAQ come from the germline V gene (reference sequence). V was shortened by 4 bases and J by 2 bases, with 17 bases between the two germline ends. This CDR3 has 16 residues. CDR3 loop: CASSSGLSVFNTEAFF. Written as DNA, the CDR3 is TGTGCCAGCAGCTCAGGACTTAGTGTCTTCAACACTGAAGCTTTCTTT.

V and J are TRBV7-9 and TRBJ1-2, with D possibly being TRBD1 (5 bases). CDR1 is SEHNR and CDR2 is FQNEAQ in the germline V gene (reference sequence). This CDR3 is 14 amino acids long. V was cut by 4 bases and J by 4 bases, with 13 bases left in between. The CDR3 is CASSSGREAYGYTF. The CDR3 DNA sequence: TGTGCCAGCAGCTCGGGCAGGGAGGCCTATGGCTACACCTTC.

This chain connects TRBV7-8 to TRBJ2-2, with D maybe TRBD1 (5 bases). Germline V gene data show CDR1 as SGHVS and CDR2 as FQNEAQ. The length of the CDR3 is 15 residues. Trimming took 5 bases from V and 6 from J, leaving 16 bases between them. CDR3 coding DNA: TGTGCCAGCAGCCCTGGTTCTGGGGCGGCCGGGGAGCTGTTTTTT. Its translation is CASSPGSGAAGELFF.

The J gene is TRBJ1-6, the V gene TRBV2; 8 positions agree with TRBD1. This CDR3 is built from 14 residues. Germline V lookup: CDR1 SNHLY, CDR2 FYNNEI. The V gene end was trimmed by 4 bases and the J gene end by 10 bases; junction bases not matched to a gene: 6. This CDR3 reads CASSGQGQGSPLHF. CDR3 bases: TGTGCCAGCAGTGGACAGGGGCAGGGATCACCCCTCCACTTT.

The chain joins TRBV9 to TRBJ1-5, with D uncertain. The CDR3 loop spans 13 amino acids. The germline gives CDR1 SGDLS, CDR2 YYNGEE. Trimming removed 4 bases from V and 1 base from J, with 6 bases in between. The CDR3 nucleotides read TGTGCCAGCAGCCCGGGAAGCAATCAGCCCCAGCATTTT. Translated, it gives CASSPGSNQPQHF. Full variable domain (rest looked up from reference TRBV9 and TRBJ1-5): DSGVTQTPKHLITATGQRVTLRCSPRSGDLSVYWYQQSLDQGLQFLIQYYNGEERAKGNILERFSAQQFPDLHSELNLSSLELGDSALYFCASSPGSNQPQHFGDGTRLSIL.

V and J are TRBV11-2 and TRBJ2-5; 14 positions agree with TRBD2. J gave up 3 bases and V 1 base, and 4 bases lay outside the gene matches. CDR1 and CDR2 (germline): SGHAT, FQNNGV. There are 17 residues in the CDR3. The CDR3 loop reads CASSLVGGLAGEETQYF. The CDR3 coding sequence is TGTGCCAGCAGCTTAGTGGGGGGACTAGCGGGAGAAGAGACCCAGTACTTC. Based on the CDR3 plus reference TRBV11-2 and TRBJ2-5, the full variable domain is EAGVAQSPRYKIIEKRQSVAFWCNPISGHATLYWYQQILGQGPKLLIQFQNNGVVDDSQLPKDRFSAERLKGVDSTLKIQPAKLEDSAVYLCASSLVGGLAGEETQYFGPGTRLLVL.

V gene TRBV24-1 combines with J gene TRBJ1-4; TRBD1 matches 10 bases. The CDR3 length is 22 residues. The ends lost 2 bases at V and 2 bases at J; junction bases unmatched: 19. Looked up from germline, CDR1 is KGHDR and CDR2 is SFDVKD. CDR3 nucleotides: TGTGCCACCAGTGATTGGGAAAGCGACAGGGGGCTTGTTGCTTTGACTAATGAAAAACTGTTTTTT. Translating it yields CATSDWESDRGLVALTNEKLFF.